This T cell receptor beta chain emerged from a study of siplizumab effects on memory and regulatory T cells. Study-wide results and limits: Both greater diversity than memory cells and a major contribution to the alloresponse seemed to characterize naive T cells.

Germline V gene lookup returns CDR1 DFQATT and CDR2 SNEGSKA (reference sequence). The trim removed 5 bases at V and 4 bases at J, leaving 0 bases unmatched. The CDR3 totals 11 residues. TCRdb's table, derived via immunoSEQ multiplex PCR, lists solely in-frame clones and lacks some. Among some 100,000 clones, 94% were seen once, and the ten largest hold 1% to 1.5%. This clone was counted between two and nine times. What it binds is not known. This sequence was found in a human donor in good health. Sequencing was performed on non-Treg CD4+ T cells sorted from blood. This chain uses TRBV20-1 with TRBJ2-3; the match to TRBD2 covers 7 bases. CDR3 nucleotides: TGCAGTGCTGCGGGGGCAGATACGCAGTATTTT. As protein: CSAAGADTQYF.